The 8 T cell receptor beta chains given below trace back to one sample, sequenced in a study of molecular identifiers for immune sequencing clone quantification. TCRdb independently ran MiXCR on the PCR reads; one entry per CDR3 protein. The sample has approximately 670,000 distinct CDR3 sequences; approximately 20% are singletons. Sequencing used naive CD8+ T cells from blood, with Jurkat cell RNA spiked in. The subset denotes: FACS-sorted CD8+CD4-CCR7+CD45RA+ naive T cells. These receptors all stem from a human donor in good health. Some libraries in this study had Jurkat cell RNA spiked in.

This clonotype was counted ten times or more. The chain carries TRBV6-2 or TRBV6-3 and TRBJ1-5, with no clear D. The germline V gene encodes CDR1 MNHEY and CDR2 SVGEGT. V lost 4 bases and J lost 3, with 13 bases in between. The CDR3 contains 15 residues. CDR3 DNA sequence: TGTGCCAGCAGTTCCCCCCGGGGTTTCAATCAGCCCCAGCATTTT. It codes for CASSSPRGFNQPQHF.

The chain joins TRBV20-1 to TRBJ2-3, with 7 bases identical to TRBD1. With 6 bases clipped from V and 3 bases from J, the junction kept 12 bases outside the gene matches. The CDR3 has 15 residues. CDR1 is DFQATT and CDR2 is SNEGSKA in the germline V gene (reference sequence). CDR3 protein: CSALGTTGVTDTQYF. CDR3 DNA: TGCAGTGCCCTTGGGACAACAGGGGTAACAGATACGCAGTATTTT.

This chain links TRBV7-9 with TRBJ2-1; D might be TRBD1 or TRBD2, each matching 5 bases. Looked up from germline, CDR1 is SEHNR and CDR2 is FQNEAQ (reference sequence). V was shortened by 4 bases and J by 6 bases, with 13 bases between the two germline ends. The CDR3 sequence is 14 residues long. DNA for the CDR3: TGTGCCAGCAGCTCCTGGGACGAGCGCAATGAGCAGTTCTTC. It specifies CASSSWDERNEQFF.

This clonotype has ten or more counts. The rearrangement links TRBV29-1 to TRBJ1-1; D gene uncertain. The CDR3 is 12 residues long. The germline V and J ends were trimmed by 1 base and 5 bases, with 8 bases remaining between them. Germline values: CDR1 SQVTM, CDR2 ANQGSEA. The CDR3 region has the DNA TGCAGCGTTGAAGGTTCTGGGACTGAAGCTTTCTTT. As protein: CSVEGSGTEAFF.

This clonotype showed up many times. The chain uses TRBV5-6 and TRBJ2-3; 8 nucleotides agree with TRBD1. Germline assignment: CDR1 SGHDT and CDR2 YYEEEE. The V segment lost 5 bases and the J segment 2 bases; nucleotides outside the gene matches: 7. CDR3 length: 15 residues. Here the CDR3 reads CASSRGQVFTDTQYF. CDR3 bases: TGTGCCAGCAGTAGGGGACAGGTCTTCACAGATACGCAGTATTTT.

Comments on this clonotype: A much larger clone differs from this one at a single base, so this may be a read error. This chain links TRBV7-8 with TRBJ2-2; D is perhaps TRBD2 (6 bases). The germline V gene encodes CDR1 SGHVS and CDR2 FQNEAQ. The CDR3 covers 14 residues. CDR3 bases: TGTGCCAGCAACCTACTAGGTGGATCCCGGGAGCGGTTTTTT. This translates into CASNLLGGSRERFF.

This clonotype was observed at least ten times. CDR3 DNA sequence: TGCAGTGCTAGTATGTCCGGGACTGGTCTCGGATACGAGCAGTACTTC. Its protein product is CSASMSGTGLGYEQYF. The rearrangement joins TRBV20-1 to TRBJ2-7, with D possibly being TRBD2 (6 bases). The CDR3 has 16 amino acids. Germline loops: CDR1 DFQATT, CDR2 SNEGSKA (reference sequence). V was clipped by 3 bases and J by 4 bases, with 22 bases between them.

This clonotype was detected ten times or more. V usage is TRBV7-7 and J usage is TRBJ2-5; D perhaps matches TRBD2 (5 bases). V lost 5 bases to trimming and J lost 3 bases, with 16 bases between them. The CDR3 sequence is 15 residues long. Germline V lookup: CDR1 SSHAT, CDR2 FNYEAQ (reference sequence). Here the CDR3 reads CASSITTRGKETQYF. The CDR3 DNA is TGTGCCAGCAGCATTACGACCCGGGGAAAAGAGACCCAGTACTTC.